Below, one TCR beta chain is given with its context. This clonotype has a handful of counts. Its specific antigen is unknown. No much larger clonotype is one base removed from it; base qualities were not supplied. The record originates from a study of T cell repertoires in cytomegalovirus infection (dated by TCRdb to between 2017 and 2020). For the wider study: The HLA type of each donor mattered for the analysis, because public TCR beta signatures pointed to carriage of CMV infection along with the matching HLA type. Broad study findings and their caveats: The ex vivo response was dominated by HLA-C-restricted CMV-specific TCR beta clonotypes, which also provided the single most frequent clonotype in two of eight donors. Carriers of CMV infection plus the relevant HLA type were discriminated by the cumulative frequency of public TCR beta family members in the study cohort and in an independent approximately 350-donor cohort.

Data came from an Illumina HiSeq 1500. TCRdb handled the public reads itself, with Q25 trimming in fastp and clone calling in MiXCR, and kept productive beta chains. Rows are combined by CDR3 protein, so each entry shows the most common genes and DNA. This sample holds about 140,000 distinct CDR3 sequences; about 6.3% were observed only once. Roughly 18% of the sample comes from the top ten. V and J are trimmed by 5 bases and 1 base, and the gene matches miss 13 bases of the junction. The CDR3 starts with the cysteine, ends with the phenylalanine, and has 17 residues. Only the CDR3 portion is preserved as DNA: 51 bases, with reading frame beginning at the first base. Per the germline V gene (reference sequence), SEHNR is the CDR1 and FQNEAQ is the CDR2.

This clonotype originated in a human donor in good health (CMV status not recorded). Some clones in this sample may be carry-over from other donors' samples. The rearranged segments are TRBV7-9 and TRBJ1-2, with 7 junctional bases fitting TRBD1. Sequenced: PBMCs. The CDR3 protein is CASSGLRDRVDNYGYTF. At the DNA level, the sequence is TGTGCCAGCAGCGGCCTGCGTGACAGGGTTGATAACTATGGCTACACCTTC.